This T cell receptor (beta chain) derives from a study of beta chain features in type 1 diabetes. Whole-study results and caveats: Whether TCRB rearrangement is influenced by HLA type went unresolved here. Naive, central memory and Treg TCRB repertoires appeared more alike in patients than in healthy donors. There were fewer insertions and more deletions at the VDJ junctions of type 1 diabetes patients. Significant though moderate, a shortening of TCRB CDR3s appeared in all four CD4+ subsets of Type 1 diabetes patients.

A note on this clone: Its antigen is not known.

The CDR3 extends over 14 amino acids. Germline V gives CDR1 SNHLY, CDR2 FYNNEI. The ends lost 4 bases at V and 8 bases at J; junction bases unmatched: 8. Staining for CD45RO/CCR7/CD25/CD127/CD95/CD27 allowed sorting of CD4+ naive, central memory, regulatory and stem cell-like memory cells. Reverse transcription of all isolated RNA meant that expressed TCRB transcripts were sequenced. Measured with immunoSEQ multiplex PCR; TCRdb has only the in-frame clones, and not every one. The sample includes fewer than 70,000 clones, about three fifths of them seen just once. The clonotype originates from a woman under 40 with type 1 diabetes. Specimen: stem cell memory CD4+ T cells from blood. This chain connects TRBV2 to TRBJ2-3; TRBD2 matches at 8 bases. The CDR3 nucleotides read TGTGCCAGCAGTGTCGGGGGGGGCCCGGCTACGCAGTATTTT. This gives the protein CASSVGGGPATQYF. The full variable domain, rest sourced from reference TRBV2 and TRBJ2-3, is EPEVTQTPSHQVTQMGQEVILRCVPISNHLYFYWYRQILGQKVEFLVSFYNNEISEKSEIFDDQFSVERPDGSNFTLKIRSTKLEDSAMYFCASSVGGGPATQYFGPGTRLTVL.